This T cell receptor (beta chain) was identified during a study of CD8 T cells in ankylosing spondylitis. Findings and caveats of the study: Reports of some motif variants in reactive arthritis synovial fluid and blood predate this one. A TCR beta motif of several highly homologous variants seemed to mark ankylosing spondylitis blood. The study looked at matched synovial fluid samples from ankylosing spondylitis patients. Disease-linked clones were reported to be significantly enriched there.

The CDR3 is 16 residues long. Germline CDR1 is SGHRS and CDR2 is YFSETQ. V was pared by 4 bases and J by 3 bases, with 8 bases of the junction left unmatched. Generation of TCR beta libraries employed quantitative 5'-RACE incorporating molecular barcodes. TCRdb re-derived calls from the 5' RACE reads in MiXCR, one entry per CDR3 protein. The sample includes a few hundred thousand distinct CDR3 sequences, under 25% of them seen just once. This clonotype has just a few counts. Its antigen is currently unknown. This chain uses TRBV5-1 with TRBJ2-1; 9 nucleotides match TRBD1. This TCR derives from a male donor with ankylosing spondylitis. Sample: blood, either unsorted or a sorted T cell fraction (not recorded which). The CDR3 sequence: CASSQSDRGYYNEQFF. For the CDR3, the DNA is TGCGCCAGCAGCCAAAGCGACAGGGGGTACTACAATGAGCAGTTCTTC.